Each of the 7 T cell receptor beta chains below was sequenced from the same sample in a study of shared clonotypes between healthy human individuals. Data came from immunoSEQ multiplex PCR; TCRdb stores just in-frame clones and leaves some out. The table lists a few million clones, roughly 93% of them singletons. The specimen sequenced was naive CD4+ T cells from PBMCs. The subset: CD45RA+ positively selected. The receptors stem from a man in his late teens or twenties in good health. Some clones in this sample may be carry-over from other donors' samples.

This clone was seen a single time. The chain couples TRBV4-1 to TRBJ2-1, with D hard to call. V lost 0 bases to trimming and J lost 0 bases, with 6 bases between them. This CDR3 has 15 amino acids. CDR1 and CDR2 from the germline V gene are MGHRA and YSYEKL. The DNA for the CDR3 is TGCGCCAGCAGCCAAGACCCGGCCTCCTACAATGAGCAGTTCTTC. This translates into CASSQDPASYNEQFF.

The V call is TRBV5-1, the J call TRBJ2-3, with D uncertain. The CDR3 has 14 amino acids. Per the germline V gene, CDR1 is SGHRS and CDR2 is YFSETQ. Trimming removed 0 bases from V and 7 bases from J, with 12 bases in between. Written as DNA, the CDR3 is TGCGCCAGCAGCTTGGCTCAGGCGACGAATACGCAGTATTTT. This encodes CASSLAQATNTQYF. The whole variable domain, filled in from reference TRBV5-1 and TRBJ2-3, reads KAGVTQTPRYLIKTRGQQVTLSCSPISGHRSVSWYQQTPGQGLQFLFEYFSETQRNKGNFPGRFSGRQFSNSRSEMNVSTLELGDSALYLCASSLAQATNTQYFGPGTRLTVL.

Concerning this clone: Within the sample, other DNA sequences also encode this same CDR3. The chain links TRBV5-1 to TRBJ1-4; unclear D gene. The CDR3 is 15 residues long. Trimming stripped 2 bases from V and 2 bases from J, with 10 bases between. CDR1 and CDR2 from the germline V gene are SGHRS and YFSETQ. This chain's CDR3 is CASSLGGGTNEKLFF. In nucleotides, the CDR3 is TGCGCCAGCAGCTTAGGTGGCGGCACTAATGAAAAACTGTTTTTT.

Concerning this clone: Other DNA sequences in the sample encode the same CDR3. V gene TRBV18 combines with J gene TRBJ2-1; 10 bases fit TRBD2. The CDR3 spans 15 residues. The germline gives CDR1 KGHSH, CDR2 LQKENI. The V and J ends lost 2 bases and 4 bases, in that order; junction bases with no gene match: 2. In nucleotides, the CDR3 is TGTGCCAGCTCACCATCACTAGCGGGGTACAATGAGCAGTTCTTC. Translated, it gives CASSPSLAGYNEQFF.

V and J are TRBV6-5 and TRBJ2-5; D is tentatively TRBD1 or TRBD2 (5 bases each). V lost 6 bases, J lost 2 bases, and 13 bases lay in between. Germline CDR1 reads MNHEY; CDR2 reads SVGAGI. There are 14 residues in the CDR3. CDR3 sequence: CASRRTGPQETQYF. The CDR3 region has the DNA TGTGCCAGCAGGCGAACGGGGCCTCAAGAGACCCAGTACTTC.

The chain carries TRBV7-2 and TRBJ1-4, with TRBD1 identical over 9 bases. Germline V gene data show CDR1 as SGHTA and CDR2 as FQGNSA. After removal of 5 bases from V and 4 bases from J, the junction contained 5 bases not matched to a gene. The CDR3 sequence is 15 residues long. The CDR3 is CASSQPGQGNEKLFF. The CDR3 DNA reads as TGTGCCAGCAGCCAACCGGGACAGGGTAATGAAAAACTGTTTTTT.

V usage is TRBV29-1 and J usage is TRBJ2-7, with TRBD2 matching 11 bases. In germline, CDR1 is SQVTM, CDR2 ANQGSEA. Losses at the gene ends were 6 bases for V and 0 bases for J; bases not matched to a gene: 4. The CDR3 extends over 14 amino acids. The CDR3 sequence: CSVGTSGSSYEQYF. CDR3 nucleotide sequence: TGCAGCGTGGGGACTAGCGGAAGCTCCTACGAGCAGTACTTC.